What follows are 18 T cell receptor beta chains derived from one specimen sequenced in a study of technical replicates of blood from a few donors. The data were produced by immunoSEQ multiplex PCR, yet TCRdb's version contains in-frame clones alone and is incomplete. The sample gives around 70,000 clones, roughly 93% of which show up once; about 0.25% is in the top ten. The sample taken for sequencing was T cells isolated from PBMCs. The receptor set was obtained from a human donor in good health.

The CDR3 reads CASSSNLDRVWETQYF. DNA of the CDR3: TGTGCCAGCAGTTCAAACCTGGACAGGGTTTGGGAGACCCAGTACTTC. The chain recombines TRBV6-5 with TRBJ2-5; TRBD1 agrees at 8 bases. Germline loops: CDR1 MNHEY, CDR2 SVGAGI. V lost 4 bases to trimming and J lost 5 bases; unmatched junction nucleotides: 12. The CDR3 covers 16 residues.

The chain couples TRBV4-1 to TRBJ2-7; TRBD2 is a possible D gene (7 bases). V was trimmed by 1 base and J by 3 bases, leaving 13 bases between them. The CDR3 covers 15 residues. CDR1 and CDR2 from the germline V gene are MGHRA and YSYEKL. CDR3 bases: TGCGCCAGCAGCCAAGCCGGGGGGCGATTCTACGAGCAGTACTTC. It encodes CASSQAGGRFYEQYF.

The chain couples TRBV19 to TRBJ1-1, with TRBD1 as a possible D gene (5 bases). Trimming shortened V by 3 bases and J by 1 base, and 12 bases separated the two germline ends. The length of the CDR3 is 15 residues. Per the germline V gene, CDR1 is LNHDA and CDR2 is SQIVND (reference sequence). The CDR3 DNA follows: TGTGCCAGTAGTATCGGGGGGGACGGGAACACTGAAGCTTTCTTT. Translation: CASSIGGDGNTEAFF.

V is TRBV11-2 and J is TRBJ1-5, with D possibly being TRBD1 (6 bases). Trimming stripped 5 bases from V and 0 bases from J, with 23 bases between. Per germline, CDR1 SGHAT and CDR2 FQNNGV. CDR3 length: 19 residues. The CDR3 nucleotides are TGTGCCAGCAGCGGAGAGCTGGGACAAGGTAAATATAGCAATCAGCCCCAGCATTTT. As protein: CASSGELGQGKYSNQPQHF. The full variable domain, completed using reference TRBV11-2 and TRBJ1-5, is EAGVAQSPRYKIIEKRQSVAFWCNPISGHATLYWYQQILGQGPKLLIQFQNNGVVDDSQLPKDRFSAERLKGVDSTLKIQPAKLEDSAVYLCASSGELGQGKYSNQPQHFGDGTRLSIL.

The chain joins TRBV6-1 to TRBJ2-7; possibly TRBD2 for D (6 bases). This CDR3 has 14 residues. Germline CDR1 reads MNHNS; CDR2 reads SASEGT. The V gene lost 7 bases and the J gene lost 6 bases, with 19 bases spanning the gap. CDR3 loop: CASTIRLGSGEQYF. For the CDR3, the DNA is TGTGCCAGCACGATACGACTAGGTTCGGGCGAGCAGTACTTC.

This chain uses TRBV7-9 with TRBJ2-7, with D hard to call. V gave up 11 bases and J gave up 1 base, with 15 bases separating them. Germline V CDR1 and CDR2: SEHNR, FQNEAQ (reference sequence). CDR3 length: 13 residues. The CDR3 DNA sequence: TGTGCCGCTGGTAGTGACTCTTCCTACGAGCAGTACTTC. Translation: CAAGSDSSYEQYF.

The chain combines TRBV27 with TRBJ1-2; 10 positions agree with TRBD1. Germline-derived CDR1 and CDR2 are MNHEY and SMNVEV (reference sequence). The CDR3 extends over 14 amino acids. Unmatched junction bases numbered 9, after V lost 6 bases and J lost 8 bases. CDR3 sequence: CASRGLTGGDGYTF. CDR3 DNA sequence: TGTGCCAGCAGGGGTTTGACAGGGGGCGACGGCTACACCTTC.

This chain joins TRBV9 and TRBJ2-1; 14 bases fit TRBD2. With V trimmed by 0 bases and J by 6 bases, 2 bases remained unmatched. The germline V gene encodes CDR1 SGDLS and CDR2 YYNGEE. This CDR3 has 16 residues. CDR3 loop: CASSVAGLAGGNEQFF. CDR3 nucleotide sequence: TGTGCCAGCAGCGTAGCTGGACTAGCGGGAGGCAATGAGCAGTTCTTC.

The chain carries TRBV6-6 and TRBJ1-5; D possibly corresponds to TRBD1 (6 bases). Trimming stripped 7 bases from V and 11 bases from J, with 12 bases between. There are 11 residues in the CDR3. Germline assignment: CDR1 MNHNY and CDR2 SVGAGI (reference sequence). The CDR3 nucleotides read TGTGCCAGCAAGGATGACAGGACCCAGCATTTT. Translated: CASKDDRTQHF.

The chain uses TRBV7-9 and TRBJ1-5; D gene unclear. The CDR3 sequence is 15 residues long. V was clipped by 2 bases and J by 0 bases, with 8 bases between them. CDR1 is SEHNR, CDR2 FQNEAQ, per germline (reference sequence). CDR3 protein: CASSLSAGSNQPQHF. CDR3 nucleotide sequence: TGTGCCAGCAGCTTATCGGCGGGTAGCAATCAGCCCCAGCATTTT.

This chain joins TRBV7-9 and TRBJ1-6; 7 nucleotides align to TRBD1. The CDR3 has 14 residues. Trimming cost V 7 bases and J 9 bases; bases outside gene matches: 9. Germline assignment: CDR1 SEHNR and CDR2 FQNEAQ (reference sequence). The CDR3 spells CASTLQGVTSPLHF. In nucleotides, the CDR3 is TGTGCCAGCACCCTTCAGGGGGTAACTTCACCCCTCCACTTT.

The chain joins TRBV6-1 to TRBJ2-7; 8 nucleotides match TRBD1. The trim removed 2 bases at V and 3 bases at J, leaving 9 bases unmatched. This CDR3 is 16 amino acids long. The germline gives CDR1 MNHNS, CDR2 SASEGT. In nucleotides, the CDR3 is TGTGCCAGCAGTGAACCGTACCCGGGACAGGACTACGAGCAGTACTTC. Its translation is CASSEPYPGQDYEQYF.

The chain uses TRBV30 and TRBJ2-3; tentative D call: TRBD1 (5 bases). Looked up from germline, CDR1 is GTSNPN and CDR2 is SVGIG (reference sequence). V was pared by 5 bases and J by 5 bases, with 20 bases between. There are 15 residues in the CDR3. CDR3 DNA: TGTGCCTGGTCTGACAGTCCAAAGAGTAGAGATACGCAGTATTTT. Translated: CAWSDSPKSRDTQYF.

CDR3 amino acids: CASTPIRSGGMGNQPQHF. DNA of the CDR3: TGTGCCAGCACCCCCATTAGGTCAGGGGGGATGGGCAATCAGCCCCAGCATTTT. The genes are TRBV28 and TRBJ1-5, with 7 bases matching TRBD1. Germline V gene data show CDR1 as MDHEN and CDR2 as SYDVKM. This CDR3 is 18 amino acids long. The trim removed 7 bases at V and 2 bases at J, leaving 17 bases unmatched. The entire variable domain, with the rest obtained from reference TRBV28 and TRBJ1-5, is as follows: DVKVTQSSRYLVKRTGEKVFLECVQDMDHENMFWYRQDPGLGLRLIYFSYDVKMKEKGDIPEGYSVSREKKERFSLILESASTNQTSMYLCASTPIRSGGMGNQPQHFGDGTRLSIL.

The rearrangement uses TRBV13 and TRBJ2-5, with TRBD2 identical over 12 bases. Per germline, CDR1 PRHDT and CDR2 FYEKMQ (reference sequence). This CDR3 is 15 amino acids long. The junction had 5 bases not matched to a gene; V was cut back by 5 bases and J by 4 bases. CDR3 sequence (DNA): TGTGCCAGCAGCCCTAGCGGGGGGGCTGGAGAGACCCAGTACTTC. The encoded protein is CASSPSGGAGETQYF.

This chain links TRBV6-5 with TRBJ2-3, with 11 bases fitting TRBD2. CDR3 size: 13 residues. Germline lookup yields CDR1 MNHEY and CDR2 SVGAGI. The junction had 3 bases not matched to a gene; V was cut back by 11 bases and J by 2 bases. Written as DNA, the CDR3 is TGTGCCGCGGGACTAGCGGCCACAGATACGCAGTATTTT. Translating gives CAAGLAATDTQYF.

The V gene is TRBV5-4, the J gene TRBJ2-3; 8 bases are shared with TRBD2. The CDR3 extends over 15 amino acids. Germline CDR1 reads SGHNT; CDR2 reads YYREEE (reference sequence). After removal of 5 bases from V and 4 bases from J, the junction contained 9 bases not matched to a gene. The CDR3 reads CASSVFAGGADTQYF. The DNA of the CDR3 is TGTGCCAGCAGTGTATTTGCGGGGGGCGCAGATACGCAGTATTTT. Drawing the rest from reference TRBV5-4 and TRBJ2-3, the complete variable domain is ETGVTQSPTHLIKTRGQQVTLRCSSQSGHNTVSWYQQALGQGPQFIFQYYREEENGRGNFPPRFSGLQFPNYSSELNVNALELDDSALYLCASSVFAGGADTQYFGPGTRLTVL.

The chain links TRBV5-1 to TRBJ2-7; 8 bases are shared with TRBD1. This CDR3 is 14 amino acids long. Germline CDR1 is SGHRS and CDR2 is YFSETQ. V lost 4 bases and J lost 4; bases outside the gene matches: 7. The CDR3 nucleotides read TGCGCCAGCAGCCCCCAGGGGGCTTCGTACGAGCAGTACTTC. Its translation: CASSPQGASYEQYF.